This T cell receptor beta chain was captured by sequencing in a study of CD8+ T cells in alopecia areata. The CDR3 covers 14 residues. Between the trimmed V and J ends, which lost 0 bases and 2 bases, there was a span of 6 bases. Germline CDR1 SGDLS, CDR2 YYNGEE. Extracted RNA was reverse transcribed, and the resulting cDNA served as sequencing template. Repertoires were generated with immunoSEQ multiplex PCR, while TCRdb's copy carries only in-frame clones and drops some. Counted here are 65,000 to 95,000 clones, about 51% occurring once; the ten biggest clones make up 5.5% to 6.5%. As to this clone: Its antigen is still unknown.

Whole-study results and caveats: Possibly because of HLA-related factors, TCR sharing was less clear across patients than in mice. Lesional scalp displayed greater clonality than normal scalp, most notably in alopecia totalis/universalis.

In alopecia areata patients, both lesional scalp punch biopsies and peripheral blood were collected. Sorted populations comprised CD4+ and CD8+ T cells obtained from PBMCs. The chain employs TRBV9 and TRBJ1-5; D not resolved. This TCR derives from a human donor with alopecia areata. Sequenced: NKG2D-high CD8+ T cells sorted from blood. The CDR3 here is CASSVEGGNQPQHF. In nucleotides, the CDR3 is TGTGCCAGCAGCGTAGAGGGAGGCAATCAGCCCCAGCATTTT.